This TCR beta chain was profiled in a study of OX40 agonist ivuxolimab in advanced cancers. In the study overall: Recorded diagnoses for dose-escalation patients were hepatocellular carcinoma, melanoma, renal cell or head and neck cancer. Males comprised 75% to 90% of the group, whose mean age was approximately 60 years (range 23 to 79). Study-wide points: More expanded clones were seen, on average, in CD8+ T cells than in CD4+. At 0.1 to 3.0 mg/kg, clonal expansion of CD4+ and CD8+ blood T cells had occurred by week 6.

This clone was observed a handful of times. Antigen unknown. The CDR3 length is 14 residues. The V segment lost 4 bases and the J segment 3 bases; nucleotides outside the gene matches: 2. The V gene's germline CDR1 is SEHNR and CDR2 FQNEAQ (reference sequence). Some clones are missing from TCRdb's copy, which holds only in-frame ones; the method was immunoSEQ multiplex PCR. The sample lists tens of thousands of clones, roughly 92% occurring once. Sequenced material: CD4+ or CD8+ T cells sorted from blood, taken in a trial of the OX40 agonist ivuxolimab. This chain links TRBV7-9 with TRBJ2-7; TRBD2 aligns across 11 bases. This clonotype originated in an adult with an advanced solid tumor such as melanoma, head and neck, liver or kidney cancer. The CDR3 DNA is TGTGCCAGCAGCTCTAGCGGGAGGAACTACGAGCAGTACTTC. Amino acid sequence: CASSSSGRNYEQYF. The full variable domain, completed using reference TRBV7-9 and TRBJ2-7, is DTGVSQNPRHKITKRGQNVTFRCDPISEHNRLYWYRQTLGQGPEFLTYFQNEAQLEKSRLLSDRFSAERPKGSFSTLEIQRTEQGDSAMYLCASSSSGRNYEQYFGPGTRLTVT.